This entry lists 21 T cell receptor beta chains sequenced from one sample in a study of blood T cell repertoires in COVID-19. The assay was immunoSEQ multiplex PCR, and TCRdb's table has in-frame clones only and misses some. The profile shows 410,000 or so clones, about 91% of them singletons. Specimen: peripheral blood. The receptors derive from a middle-aged woman with COVID-19, enrolled during active disease.

V is TRBV27 and J is TRBJ2-7; TRBD1 aligns across 8 bases. The V segment lost 10 bases and the J segment 1 base; nucleotides outside the gene matches: 3. Germline loops: CDR1 MNHEY, CDR2 SMNVEV (reference sequence). This CDR3 has 12 residues. The CDR3 DNA follows: TGTGCCATCCGGACAGGGTCCTACGAGCAGTACTTC. This translates into CAIRTGSYEQYF.

The V and J genes are TRBV21-1 and TRBJ1-5; the DNA was not compared with TRBD1, the D call given in the table. TRBV21-1 is flagged as a pseudogene. The CDR3 has 12 residues. The DNA for the CDR3 is TGTGCCAGCAGCAAATACAGTCAGCCCCAGCATTTT. Translated, it gives CASSKYSQPQHF.

The V gene is TRBV21-1, the J gene TRBJ1-2; whether TRBD1, the table's D call, matches the DNA was not checked. TRBV21-1 is deemed a pseudogene. The CDR3 has 15 amino acids. The CDR3 bases are TGTGCCAGCAGCACCCACAGGGGGACTAACTATGGCTACACCTTC. This translates into CASSTHRGTNYGYTF.

V is TRBV15 and J is TRBJ2-3, with D possibly TRBD1 on 6 matching bases. The CDR3 is made up of 17 amino acids. V was trimmed by 2 bases and J by 6 bases, leaving 21 bases between them. The germline gives CDR1 LNHNV, CDR2 YYDKDF (reference sequence). CDR3 DNA sequence: TGTGCCACCAGCAGATCCCAGGGGCCACTCCGGTCGGATACGCAGTATTTT. This translates into CATSRSQGPLRSDTQYF.

The genes are TRBV5-1 and TRBJ1-6, with 10 bases fitting TRBD1. Germline assignment: CDR1 SGHRS and CDR2 YFSETQ. Trimming removed 3 bases from V and 10 bases from J; junction bases left unmatched: 4. The CDR3 runs 14 residues. Here the CDR3 DNA reads TGCGCCAGCAGCTCCGACAGGGGGCACTCACCCCTCCACTTT. Translated, it gives CASSSDRGHSPLHF.

The chain carries TRBV9 and TRBJ2-2; 7 bases agree with TRBD2. Germline V gene data show CDR1 as SGDLS and CDR2 as YYNGEE. The V and J ends lost 3 bases and 0 bases, in that order; junction bases with no gene match: 8. The CDR3 is made up of 17 amino acids. The CDR3 nucleotides read TGTGCCAGCAGCGCCCGAGCGGGGATACCGAACACCGGGGAGCTGTTTTTT. Translating it yields CASSARAGIPNTGELFF. Full variable domain (rest looked up from reference TRBV9 and TRBJ2-2): DSGVTQTPKHLITATGQRVTLRCSPRSGDLSVYWYQQSLDQGLQFLIQYYNGEERAKGNILERFSAQQFPDLHSELNLSSLELGDSALYFCASSARAGIPNTGELFFGEGSRLTVL.

Points on this clone: The sample has other DNA sequences that encode this CDR3 too. This chain links TRBV28 with TRBJ2-7; D remains unclear. Trimming took off 2 bases at V and 6 bases at J, with 5 bases between the two ends. CDR3 length: 11 residues. CDR1 MDHEN and CDR2 SYDVKM come from the germline V gene. The CDR3, as DNA: TGTGCCAGCAGTTTACTTTCCGAGCAGTACTTC. It codes for CASSLLSEQYF.

The chain employs TRBV28 and TRBJ1-1, with D unclear. The germline V gene has CDR1 MDHEN and CDR2 SYDVKM. The CDR3 length is 14 residues. Trimming left V 3 bases short and J 8 bases short, with 16 bases between. CDR3 sequence: CASSFPQMRPEAFF. The CDR3 nucleotides read TGTGCCAGCAGTTTCCCCCAGATGAGGCCCGAAGCTTTCTTT.

A single count supports this clone. V usage is TRBV18 and J usage is TRBJ2-2, with 8 bases lining up with TRBD1. The CDR3 totals 15 residues. CDR1 is KGHSH, CDR2 LQKENI, per germline. The junction had 6 bases not matched to a gene; V was cut back by 2 bases and J by 7 bases. The CDR3 here is CASSPRTGQSGELFF. CDR3 DNA sequence: TGTGCCAGCTCACCAAGGACAGGGCAAAGCGGGGAGCTGTTTTTT.

V and J are TRBV6-5 and TRBJ2-2; 9 positions agree with TRBD1. Germline V gene sequence: CDR1 MNHEY, CDR2 SVGAGI. The length of the CDR3 is 16 residues. The V and J ends lost 2 bases and 6 bases, in that order; junction bases with no gene match: 7. The CDR3 nucleotides read TGTGCCAGCAGTTACCCGACAGGGGGAGCGGCCGGGGAGCTGTTTTTT. It is translated as CASSYPTGGAAGELFF.

This rearrangement joins TRBV30 to TRBJ1-2, with D possibly matching TRBD1 (5 bases). The CDR3 is made up of 16 amino acids. Per germline, CDR1 GTSNPN and CDR2 SVGIG (reference sequence). Trimming pared 8 bases from V and 0 bases from J, leaving 22 bases between. As DNA, the CDR3 is TGTGCCCTAAAAAGTCTAAAACAGGCAACTAACTATGGCTACACCTTC. This encodes CALKSLKQATNYGYTF.

The rearrangement links TRBV30 to TRBJ1-6; the match to TRBD1 covers 7 bases. Trimming cost V 3 bases and J 6 bases; bases outside gene matches: 5. Germline CDR1 is GTSNPN and CDR2 is SVGIG (reference sequence). The CDR3 length is 14 residues. CDR3 loop: CAWRGGTVNSPLHF. The DNA of the CDR3 is TGTGCCTGGAGGGGTGGGACAGTTAATTCACCCCTCCACTTT.

The chain combines TRBV7-6 with TRBJ1-6; D is possibly TRBD1 (5 bases). The germline V gene encodes CDR1 SGHVS and CDR2 FNYEAQ. The CDR3 extends over 14 amino acids. Between the trimmed V and J ends, which lost 6 bases and 7 bases, there was a span of 13 bases. In DNA form, the CDR3 reads TGTGCCAGCAGGCCCGACAGAAGGAATTCACCCCTCCACTTT. Protein product: CASRPDRRNSPLHF.

The chain links TRBV6-5 to TRBJ2-4, with 10 bases fitting TRBD1. CDR1 is MNHEY and CDR2 is SVGAGI in the germline V gene. J was trimmed by 2 bases and V by 7 bases; bases with no gene match: 5. This CDR3 region has 15 residues. The CDR3 nucleotides are TGTGCCAGCAACCGGGACAGGGGTACCAAAAACATTCAGTACTTC. This codes for CASNRDRGTKNIQYF.

This clone has a handful of counts. The chain carries TRBV21-1 and TRBJ1-2; TRBD1 reflects the table's D call only, with no check against the DNA. TRBV21-1 is shown as a pseudogene. The CDR3 spans 16 residues. The CDR3 DNA follows: TGTGCCAGCAGCTCTACAGGACCTAATGGGTGCTATGGCTACACCTTC. Its protein is CASSSTGPNGCYGYTF.

The chain uses TRBV7-9 and TRBJ1-1; 8 bases are shared with TRBD1. V lost 5 bases, J lost 7 bases, and 6 bases stayed unmatched. This CDR3 region has 13 residues. Germline CDR1 and CDR2: SEHNR and FQNEAQ (reference sequence). CDR3 sequence (DNA): TGTGCCAGCAGCGGACAGGGTGACATTGAAGCTTTCTTT. Translating it yields CASSGQGDIEAFF.

The table lists this clone with a few counts. Other DNA sequences in the sample encode the same CDR3. The rearrangement links TRBV5-1 to TRBJ1-5; D ambiguous. The germline V and J ends were trimmed by 0 bases and 5 bases, with 9 bases remaining between them. The CDR3 sequence is 14 residues long. The germline V gene encodes CDR1 SGHRS and CDR2 YFSETQ. This CDR3 reads CASSLGTGDQPQHF. In DNA, the CDR3 is TGCGCCAGCAGCTTGGGTACCGGAGATCAGCCCCAGCATTTT.

The chain is built from TRBV7-9 and TRBJ2-7, with D unresolved. CDR1 is SEHNR and CDR2 is FQNEAQ in the germline V gene (reference sequence). Trimming stripped 4 bases from V and 3 bases from J, with 19 bases between. The CDR3 consists of 16 residues. CDR3 region: CASSSLRLHQFYEQYF. The DNA for the CDR3 is TGTGCCAGCAGCTCCCTTAGACTCCATCAATTCTACGAGCAGTACTTC.

There are a few counts of this clone. The rearrangement uses TRBV7-3 and TRBJ1-2; TRBD1 agrees at 11 bases. Germline trimming cut 5 bases from V and 0 bases from J; bases unmatched to any gene: 8. Germline CDR1 is SGHTA and CDR2 is FQGTGA. The CDR3 totals 17 residues. CDR3 residues: CASSPTADRGPNYGYTF. In DNA, the CDR3 is TGTGCCAGCAGCCCTACTGCGGACAGGGGGCCTAACTATGGCTACACCTTC.

The V gene is TRBV27, the J gene TRBJ2-7; TRBD1 agrees at 8 bases. V was clipped by 4 bases and J by 1 base; unmatched bases: 6. In germline, CDR1 is MNHEY, CDR2 SMNVEV (reference sequence). This CDR3 is built from 15 residues. This CDR3 reads CASSSPRTGSYEQYF. CDR3 nucleotide sequence: TGTGCCAGCAGTTCCCCTCGGACAGGGTCCTACGAGCAGTACTTC.

The rearrangement joins TRBV5-1 to TRBJ1-3; TRBD1 aligns across 9 bases. Germline V gives CDR1 SGHRS, CDR2 YFSETQ. Losses at the gene ends were 1 base for V and 4 bases for J; bases not matched to a gene: 9. The CDR3 length is 17 residues. For the CDR3, the DNA is TGCGCCAGCAGCTTGCCTCCGGGACAGGGACAAGGAAACACCATATATTTT. It encodes CASSLPPGQGQGNTIYF.